This T cell receptor beta chain was recovered during a study of CD8+ T cells in alopecia areata. The germline gives CDR1 SGHRS, CDR2 YFSETQ. The CDR3 has 16 amino acids. The junction had 6 bases not matched to a gene; V was cut back by 3 bases and J by 3 bases. Extracted RNA was reverse transcribed, and the resulting cDNA served as sequencing template. Produced via immunoSEQ multiplex PCR; TCRdb's table is partial and in-frame only. The sample shows 100,000 to 150,000 clones, roughly two fifths of them seen only once. V gene TRBV5-1 combines with J gene TRBJ2-2; 9 bases line up with TRBD2. Specimen: CD4+ T cells sorted from blood. The origin of this receptor is a human donor with alopecia areata. CDR3 sequence: CASSSGVAGDTGELFF. CDR3 sequence (DNA): TGCGCCAGCAGCTCTGGAGTAGCGGGAGACACCGGGGAGCTGTTTTTT.